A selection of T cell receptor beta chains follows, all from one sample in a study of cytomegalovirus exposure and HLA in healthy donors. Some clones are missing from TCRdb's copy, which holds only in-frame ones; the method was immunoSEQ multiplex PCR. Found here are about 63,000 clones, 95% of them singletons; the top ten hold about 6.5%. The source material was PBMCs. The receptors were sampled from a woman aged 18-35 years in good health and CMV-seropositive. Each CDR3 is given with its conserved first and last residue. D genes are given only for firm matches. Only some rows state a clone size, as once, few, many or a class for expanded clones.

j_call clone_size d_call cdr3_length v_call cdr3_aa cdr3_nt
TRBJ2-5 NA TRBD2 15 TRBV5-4 CASSLSSGGKETQYF TGTGCCAGCAGCTTATCTAGCGGGGGGAAAGAGACCCAGTACTTC
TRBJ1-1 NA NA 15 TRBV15 CATSTEFEGNTEAFF TGTGCCACCAGCACTGAATTCGAGGGGAACACTGAAGCTTTCTTT
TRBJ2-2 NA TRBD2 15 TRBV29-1 CSVVRGGGNTGELFF TGCAGCGTTGTCCGCGGGGGGGGAAACACCGGGGAGCTGTTTTTT
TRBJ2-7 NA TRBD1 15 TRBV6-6 CASSLGGTGKYEQYF TGTGCCAGCAGCTTGGGCGGGACAGGGAAATACGAGCAGTACTTC
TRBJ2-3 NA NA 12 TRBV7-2 CASSFRADTQYF TGTGCCAGCAGCTTTAGAGCAGATACGCAGTATTTT
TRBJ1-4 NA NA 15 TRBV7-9 CASSRVGAANEKLFF TGTGCCAGCAGCCGGGTGGGAGCGGCTAATGAAAAACTGTTTTTT
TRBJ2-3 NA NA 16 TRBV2 CASSERVALATDTQYF TGTGCCAGCAGTGAGAGGGTAGCCCTCGCCACAGATACGCAGTATTTT
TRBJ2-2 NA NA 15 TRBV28 CASSRSGANTGELFF TGTGCCAGCAGCCGGTCGGGAGCGAACACCGGGGAGCTGTTTTTT
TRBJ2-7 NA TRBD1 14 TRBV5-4 CASSLDRRSYEQYF TGTGCCAGCAGCCTGGACAGGCGCTCCTACGAGCAGTACTTC
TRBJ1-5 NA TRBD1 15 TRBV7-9 CASSSRGQGPQPQHF TGTGCCAGCAGCTCCCGGGGACAGGGACCTCAGCCCCAGCATTTT
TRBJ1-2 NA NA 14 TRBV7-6 CASSKEGRGDGYTF TGTGCCAGCAGCAAGGAGGGGCGGGGAGATGGCTACACCTTC
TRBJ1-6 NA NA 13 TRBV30 CAWRRRDDSPLHF TGTGCCTGGCGGCGGAGGGACGATTCACCCCTCCACTTT
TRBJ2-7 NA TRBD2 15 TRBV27 CASCMTSGGTYEQYF TGTGCCAGCTGCATGACTAGCGGGGGAACCTACGAGCAGTACTTC
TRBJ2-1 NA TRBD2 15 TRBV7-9 CASSFASGRIDEQFF TGTGCCAGCAGCTTTGCTAGCGGGAGGATCGATGAGCAGTTCTTC
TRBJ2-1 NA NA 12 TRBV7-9 CASSSGFGEQFF TGTGCCAGCAGCTCGGGGTTCGGTGAGCAGTTCTTC
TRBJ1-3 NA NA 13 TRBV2 CASSALPDYPIYF TGTGCCAGCAGTGCGCTTCCGGACTACCCCATATATTTT
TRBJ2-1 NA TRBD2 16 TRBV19 CASSIISGTLYNEQFF TGTGCCAGTAGTATCATTAGCGGGACCCTCTACAATGAGCAGTTCTTC
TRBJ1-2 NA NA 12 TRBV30 CAWSVSPYGYTF TGTGCCTGGAGTGTTAGTCCATATGGCTACACCTTC
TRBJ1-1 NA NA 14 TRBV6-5 CASRRQPMNTEAFF TGTGCCAGCCGACGACAGCCCATGAACACTGAAGCTTTCTTT
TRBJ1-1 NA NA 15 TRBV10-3 CAISESIRWTEEAFF TGTGCCATCAGTGAGTCGATCCGTTGGACAGAGGAAGCTTTCTTT
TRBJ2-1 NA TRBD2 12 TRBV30 CAWSVAGGQQFF TGTGCCTGGAGTGTAGCGGGGGGGCAGCAGTTCTTC
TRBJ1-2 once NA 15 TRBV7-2 CASSLVVEGGYGYTF TGTGCCAGCAGCTTAGTGGTCGAGGGCGGGTATGGCTACACCTTC
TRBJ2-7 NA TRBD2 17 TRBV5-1 CASSFVGNSGRTYEQYF TGCGCCAGCAGCTTTGTGGGGAATAGCGGGAGAACCTACGAGCAGTACTTC
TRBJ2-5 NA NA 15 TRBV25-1 CASSELRQGRETQYF TGTGCCAGCAGTGAACTACGGCAGGGGAGAGAGACCCAGTACTTC
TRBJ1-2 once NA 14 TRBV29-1 CSVEVTGGAYGYTF TGCAGCGTTGAAGTTACGGGAGGCGCTTATGGCTACACCTTC
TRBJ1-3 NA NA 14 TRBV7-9 CASNTGSSGNTIYF TGTGCCAGCAACACAGGGAGCTCTGGAAACACCATATATTTT
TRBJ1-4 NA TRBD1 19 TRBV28 CASSFRPGQPVATNEKLFF TGTGCCAGCAGTTTTCGTCCGGGACAGCCAGTTGCAACTAATGAAAAACTGTTTTTT
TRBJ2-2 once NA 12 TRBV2 CASAADTGELFF TGTGCCAGCGCGGCGGACACCGGGGAGCTGTTTTTT
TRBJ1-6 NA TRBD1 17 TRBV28 CASSFPLAGGNNSPLHF TGTGCCAGCAGTTTCCCCCTCGCAGGGGGCAATAATTCACCCCTCCACTTT
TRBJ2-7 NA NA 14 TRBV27 CASSLSRGPYEQYF TGTGCCAGCAGTTTATCCAGGGGACCCTACGAGCAGTACTTC
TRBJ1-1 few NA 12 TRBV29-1 CSVEGQNTEAFF TGCAGCGTTGAGGGACAAAACACTGAAGCTTTCTTT
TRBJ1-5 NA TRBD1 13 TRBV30 CAWDTGDNQPQHF TGTGCCTGGGATACAGGGGACAATCAGCCCCAGCATTTT
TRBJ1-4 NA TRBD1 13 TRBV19 CATRDRGEEKLFF TGTGCCACCCGGGACAGGGGAGAAGAAAAACTGTTTTTT
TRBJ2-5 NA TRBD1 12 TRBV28 CASTGGQETQYF TGTGCCAGCACAGGGGGCCAAGAGACCCAGTACTTC
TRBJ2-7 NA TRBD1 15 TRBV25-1 CASSRRGTGFVEQYF TGTGCCAGCAGTCGGAGGGGGACAGGGTTTGTTGAGCAGTACTTC
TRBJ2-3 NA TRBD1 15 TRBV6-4 CASSERGTGGNTQYF TGTGCCAGCAGTGAACGCGGGACAGGGGGGAATACGCAGTATTTT
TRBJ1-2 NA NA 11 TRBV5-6 CASNYRGGYTF TGTGCCAGCAACTATAGAGGCGGCTACACCTTC
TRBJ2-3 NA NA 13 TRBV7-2 CASSFRPADTQYF TGTGCCAGCAGCTTCAGGCCGGCAGATACGCAGTATTTT
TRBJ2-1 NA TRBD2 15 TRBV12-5 CASAPGLVSYNEQFF TGTGCTAGTGCCCCCGGACTAGTGTCCTACAATGAGCAGTTCTTC
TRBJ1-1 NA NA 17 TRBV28 CASSLNGITRGGTEAFF TGTGCCAGCAGTTTAAACGGGATCACGAGGGGGGGCACTGAAGCTTTCTTT
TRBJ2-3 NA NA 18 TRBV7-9 CASSSGTVSLVGTDTQYF TGTGCCAGCAGCTCCGGAACAGTGTCACTAGTTGGCACAGATACGCAGTATTTT
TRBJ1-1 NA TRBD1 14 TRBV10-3 CAIRGTGKDTEAFF TGTGCCATCAGGGGGACAGGGAAGGACACTGAAGCTTTCTTT
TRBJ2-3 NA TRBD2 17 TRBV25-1 CASSESRGLGSTDTQYF TGTGCCAGCAGTGAATCTAGAGGACTAGGAAGCACAGATACGCAGTATTTT
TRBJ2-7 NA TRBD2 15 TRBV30 CACQGGLALDYEQYF TGTGCCTGTCAAGGGGGACTAGCGCTTGACTACGAGCAGTACTTC
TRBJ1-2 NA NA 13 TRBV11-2 CASSLDLNSGYTF TGTGCCAGCAGCTTAGATCTGAACTCCGGCTACACCTTC
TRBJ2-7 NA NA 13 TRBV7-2 CASSPVPYYEQYF TGTGCCAGCAGCCCTGTCCCCTACTACGAGCAGTACTTC
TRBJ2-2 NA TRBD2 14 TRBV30 CAWRSRGVDGELFF TGTGCCTGGAGATCGCGGGGGGTTGACGGGGAGCTGTTTTTT
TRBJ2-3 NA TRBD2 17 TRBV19 CASSFLAGGLGTDTQYF TGTGCCAGTAGTTTCTTAGCGGGGGGGCTTGGTACAGATACGCAGTATTTT
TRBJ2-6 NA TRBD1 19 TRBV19 CASSIFFTGGVSGANVLTF TGTGCCAGTAGTATTTTTTTTACAGGGGGCGTATCTGGGGCCAACGTCCTGACTTTC
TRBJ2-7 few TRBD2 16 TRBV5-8 CASSLVSSGQNYEQYF TGTGCCAGCAGCTTGGTGTCTAGCGGGCAGAACTACGAGCAGTACTTC
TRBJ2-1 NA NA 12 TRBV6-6 CASIPSGGEQFF TGTGCCAGCATACCTAGTGGCGGTGAGCAGTTCTTC
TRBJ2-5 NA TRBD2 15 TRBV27 CASSRSGRWQETQYF TGTGCCAGCAGTCGGAGCGGGAGGTGGCAAGAGACCCAGTACTTC
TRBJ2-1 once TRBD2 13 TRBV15 CATVAGGYNEQFF TGTGCCACTGTAGCGGGAGGATACAATGAGCAGTTCTTC
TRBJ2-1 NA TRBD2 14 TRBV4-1 CASSQDVRGGGSFF TGCGCCAGCAGCCAAGATGTGCGGGGGGGCGGGTCGTTCTTC
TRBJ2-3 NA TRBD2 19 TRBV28 CASSPLPRASGRSTDTQYF TGTGCCAGCAGTCCGCTACCGCGGGCTAGCGGGAGGAGTACAGATACGCAGTATTTT
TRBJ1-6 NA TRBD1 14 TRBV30 CAWTIGQGNSPLHF TGTGCCTGGACGATAGGACAGGGGAATTCACCCCTCCACTTT